Reported below is one T cell receptor (beta chain). Its antigen is as yet unknown. The sample is drawn from a study of cytomegalovirus exposure and HLA in healthy donors. Study as a whole: The platform used for the roughly 130 validation repertoires matched that of the roughly 720 first-cohort repertoires, a later analysis reported. Study results and limitations: The tendency of first-cohort TCR clusters to co-occur in the approximately 120 validation repertoires was identified by a subsequent analysis. The study listed roughly 160 cytomegalovirus-associated TCR beta chains.

Method: immunoSEQ multiplex PCR; TCRdb's copy keeps in-frame clones and lacks some. The data hold about 160,000 clones, with about 88% observed a single time. The V segment lost 5 bases and the J segment 2 bases; nucleotides outside the gene matches: 8. Per germline, CDR1 MNHNY and CDR2 SVGAGI (reference sequence). The CDR3 covers 15 residues. This TCR derives from a woman under 30 in good health and CMV-seronegative. Material for sequencing was PBMCs. This chain connects TRBV6-6 to TRBJ1-2; TRBD1 aligns across 7 bases. In nucleotides, the CDR3 is TGTGCCAGCAGTCACCGCGGGACAGCGAACTATGGCTACACCTTC. Its translation: CASSHRGTANYGYTF.